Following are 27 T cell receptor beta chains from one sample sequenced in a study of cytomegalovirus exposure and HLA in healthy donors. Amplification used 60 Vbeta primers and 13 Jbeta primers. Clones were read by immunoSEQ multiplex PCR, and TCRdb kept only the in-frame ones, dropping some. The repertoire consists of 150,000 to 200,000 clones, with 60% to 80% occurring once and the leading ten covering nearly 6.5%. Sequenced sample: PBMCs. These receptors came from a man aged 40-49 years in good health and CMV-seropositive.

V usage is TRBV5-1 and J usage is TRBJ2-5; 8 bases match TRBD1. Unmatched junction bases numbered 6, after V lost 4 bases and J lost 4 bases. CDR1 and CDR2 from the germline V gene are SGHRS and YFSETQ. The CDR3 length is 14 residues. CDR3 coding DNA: TGCGCCAGCAGCCCCGACAGGGGAGGAGAGACCCAGTACTTC. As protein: CASSPDRGGETQYF.

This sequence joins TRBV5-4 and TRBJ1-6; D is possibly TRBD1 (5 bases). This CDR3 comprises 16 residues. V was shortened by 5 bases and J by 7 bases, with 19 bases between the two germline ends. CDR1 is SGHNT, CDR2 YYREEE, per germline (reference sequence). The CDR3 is CASSRNYRIENSPLHF. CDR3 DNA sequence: TGTGCCAGCAGTCGCAATTACAGGATTGAGAATTCACCCCTCCACTTT.

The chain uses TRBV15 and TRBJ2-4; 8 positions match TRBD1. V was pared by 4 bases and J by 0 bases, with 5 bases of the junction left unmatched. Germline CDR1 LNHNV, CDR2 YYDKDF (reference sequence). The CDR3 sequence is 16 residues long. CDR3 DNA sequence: TGTGCCACCAGCACCGGACAGGGTCTAGCCAAAAACATTCAGTACTTC. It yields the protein CATSTGQGLAKNIQYF.

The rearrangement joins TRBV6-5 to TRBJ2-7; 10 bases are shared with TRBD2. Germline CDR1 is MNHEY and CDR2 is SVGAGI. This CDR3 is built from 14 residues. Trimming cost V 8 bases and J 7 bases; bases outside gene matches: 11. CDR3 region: CASLRTSGSGEQYF. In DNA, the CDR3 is TGTGCCAGCCTTCGGACTAGCGGAAGCGGGGAGCAGTACTTC.

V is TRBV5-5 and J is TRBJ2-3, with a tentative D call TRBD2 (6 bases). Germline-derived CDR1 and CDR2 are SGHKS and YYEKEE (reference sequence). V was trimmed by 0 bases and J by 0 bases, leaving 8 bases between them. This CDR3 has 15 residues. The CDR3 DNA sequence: TGTGCCAGCAGCTTGGGCGGGGTTAGCACAGATACGCAGTATTTT. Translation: CASSLGGVSTDTQYF.

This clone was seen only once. CDR3 DNA: TGTGCCAGCAGCTCCCTGACTAGCTCCTTAAGGCAGTACTTC. It codes for CASSSLTSSLRQYF. The rearrangement links TRBV7-8 to TRBJ2-7; TRBD2 matches at 7 bases. The V and J ends lost 4 bases and 9 bases, in that order; junction bases with no gene match: 12. Germline CDR1 SGHVS, CDR2 FQNEAQ. The CDR3 extends over 14 amino acids.

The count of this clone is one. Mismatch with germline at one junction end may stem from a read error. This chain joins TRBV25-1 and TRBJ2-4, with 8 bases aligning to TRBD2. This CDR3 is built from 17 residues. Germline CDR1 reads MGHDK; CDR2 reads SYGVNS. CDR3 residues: CASSGRGAPGAKNSQYF. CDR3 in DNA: TGTGCCAGCAGTGGGCGGGGGGCGCCGGGGGCCAAAAACAGTCAGTACTTC.

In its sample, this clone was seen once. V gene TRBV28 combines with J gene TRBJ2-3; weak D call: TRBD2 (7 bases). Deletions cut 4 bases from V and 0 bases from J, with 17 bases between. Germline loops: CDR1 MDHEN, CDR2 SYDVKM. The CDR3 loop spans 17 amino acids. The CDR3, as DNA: TGTGCCAGCAGTTCCTGGGCGGGGGCCCCGAGCACAGATACGCAGTATTTT. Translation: CASSSWAGAPSTDTQYF.

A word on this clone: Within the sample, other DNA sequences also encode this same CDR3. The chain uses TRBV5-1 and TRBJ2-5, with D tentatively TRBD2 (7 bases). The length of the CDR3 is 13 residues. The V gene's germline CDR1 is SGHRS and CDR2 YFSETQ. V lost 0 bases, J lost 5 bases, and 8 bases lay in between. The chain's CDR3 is CASSLEGGETQYF. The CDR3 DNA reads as TGCGCCAGCAGCTTGGAGGGGGGGGAGACCCAGTACTTC.

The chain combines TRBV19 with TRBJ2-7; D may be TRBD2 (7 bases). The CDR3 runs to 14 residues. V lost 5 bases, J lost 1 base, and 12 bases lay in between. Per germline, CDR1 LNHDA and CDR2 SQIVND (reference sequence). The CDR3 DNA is TGTGCCAGTAGTGGAGGGGGGGGATCCTACGAGCAGTACTTC. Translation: CASSGGGGSYEQYF. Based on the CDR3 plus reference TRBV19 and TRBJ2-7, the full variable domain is DGGITQSPKYLFRKEGQNVTLSCEQNLNHDAMYWYRQDPGQGLRLIYYSQIVNDFQKGDIAEGYSVSREKKESFPLTVTSAQKNPTAFYLCASSGGGGSYEQYFGPGTRLTVT.

The CDR3 DNA sequence: TGTGCCAGCAGCTATGGGACTAGCGCCAGCACAGATACGCAGTATTTT. Translation: CASSYGTSASTDTQYF. The chain carries TRBV7-3 and TRBJ2-3; 10 nucleotides agree with TRBD2. The CDR3 spans 16 residues. J gave up 0 bases and V 4 bases, and 4 bases lay outside the gene matches. Germline CDR1 SGHTA, CDR2 FQGTGA.

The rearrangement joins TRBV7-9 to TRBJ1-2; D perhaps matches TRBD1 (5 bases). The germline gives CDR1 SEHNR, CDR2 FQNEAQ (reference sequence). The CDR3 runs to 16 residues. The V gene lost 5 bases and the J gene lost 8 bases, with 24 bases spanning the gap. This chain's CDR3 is CASSPLGGRAKEGYTF. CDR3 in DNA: TGTGCCAGCAGCCCATTGGGTGGCAGGGCGAAAGAGGGCTACACCTTC.

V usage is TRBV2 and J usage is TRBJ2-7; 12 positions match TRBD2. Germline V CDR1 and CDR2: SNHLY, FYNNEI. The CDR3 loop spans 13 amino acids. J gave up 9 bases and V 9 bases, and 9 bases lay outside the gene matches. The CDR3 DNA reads TGTGCCAGTAGGACTAGCGGGGACTCCGGGCAGTACTTC. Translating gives CASRTSGDSGQYF. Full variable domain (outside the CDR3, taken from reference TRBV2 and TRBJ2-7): EPEVTQTPSHQVTQMGQEVILRCVPISNHLYFYWYRQILGQKVEFLVSFYNNEISEKSEIFDDQFSVERPDGSNFTLKIRSTKLEDSAMYFCASRTSGDSGQYFGPGTRLTVT.

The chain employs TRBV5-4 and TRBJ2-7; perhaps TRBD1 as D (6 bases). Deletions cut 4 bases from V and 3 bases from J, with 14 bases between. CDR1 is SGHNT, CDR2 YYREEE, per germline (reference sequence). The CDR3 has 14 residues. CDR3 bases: TGTGCCAGCAGCCCCGACGAGGGGGTCTACGAGCAGTACTTC. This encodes CASSPDEGVYEQYF.

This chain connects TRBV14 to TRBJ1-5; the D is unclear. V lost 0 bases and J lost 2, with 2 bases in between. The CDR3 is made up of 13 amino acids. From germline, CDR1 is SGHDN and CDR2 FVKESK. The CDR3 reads CASSQDGNQPQHF. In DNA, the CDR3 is TGTGCCAGCAGCCAAGACGGCAATCAGCCCCAGCATTTT.

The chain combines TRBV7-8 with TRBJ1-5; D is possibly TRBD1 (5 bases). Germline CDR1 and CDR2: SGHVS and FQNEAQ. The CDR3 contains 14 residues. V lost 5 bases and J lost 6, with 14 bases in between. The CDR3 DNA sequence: TGTGCCAGCAGCCCAGGCCAGGGTCGTCAGCCCCAGCATTTT. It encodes CASSPGQGRQPQHF.

CDR3 loop: CAWSTQGSSTDTQYF. As DNA, the CDR3 is TGTGCCTGGAGTACACAGGGGTCTAGCACAGATACGCAGTATTTT. The chain joins TRBV30 to TRBJ2-3; 7 nucleotides agree with TRBD1. Germline trimming cut 2 bases from V and 0 bases from J; bases unmatched to any gene: 5. CDR3 length: 15 residues. Germline-derived CDR1 and CDR2 are GTSNPN and SVGIG (reference sequence). Full variable domain (rest looked up from reference TRBV30 and TRBJ2-3): SQTIHQWPATLVQPVGSPLSLECTVEGTSNPNLYWYRQAAGRGLQLLFYSVGIGQISSEVPQNLSASRPQDRQFILSSKKLLLSDSGFYLCAWSTQGSSTDTQYFGPGTRLTVL.

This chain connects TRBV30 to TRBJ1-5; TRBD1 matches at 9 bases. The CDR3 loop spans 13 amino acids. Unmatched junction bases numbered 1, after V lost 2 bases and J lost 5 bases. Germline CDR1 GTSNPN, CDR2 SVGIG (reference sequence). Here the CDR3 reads CAWSRDRDQPQHF. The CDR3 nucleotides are TGTGCCTGGAGTCGGGACAGGGATCAGCCCCAGCATTTT.

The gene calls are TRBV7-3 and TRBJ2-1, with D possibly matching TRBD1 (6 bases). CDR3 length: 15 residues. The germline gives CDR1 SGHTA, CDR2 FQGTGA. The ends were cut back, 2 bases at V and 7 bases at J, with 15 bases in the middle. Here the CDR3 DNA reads TGTGCCAGCAGCTTATCAGGGGATGTTTTGAATGAGCAGTTCTTC. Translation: CASSLSGDVLNEQFF.

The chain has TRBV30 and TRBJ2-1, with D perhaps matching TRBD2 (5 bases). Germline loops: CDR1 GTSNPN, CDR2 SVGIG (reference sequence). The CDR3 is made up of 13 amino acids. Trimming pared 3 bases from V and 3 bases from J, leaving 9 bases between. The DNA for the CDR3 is TGTGCCTGGAGACGAGGGATCTACAATGAGCAGTTCTTC. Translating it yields CAWRRGIYNEQFF. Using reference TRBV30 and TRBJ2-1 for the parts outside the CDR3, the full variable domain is SQTIHQWPATLVQPVGSPLSLECTVEGTSNPNLYWYRQAAGRGLQLLFYSVGIGQISSEVPQNLSASRPQDRQFILSSKKLLLSDSGFYLCAWRRGIYNEQFFGPGTRLTVL.

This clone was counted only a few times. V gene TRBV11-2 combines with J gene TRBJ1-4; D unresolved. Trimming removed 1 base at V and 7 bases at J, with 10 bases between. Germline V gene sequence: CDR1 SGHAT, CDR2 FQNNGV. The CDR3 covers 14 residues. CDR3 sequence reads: CASSLGLFSEKLFF. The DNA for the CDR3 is TGTGCCAGCAGCTTAGGGCTCTTCAGTGAAAAACTGTTTTTT. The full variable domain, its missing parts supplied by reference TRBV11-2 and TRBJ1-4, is EAGVAQSPRYKIIEKRQSVAFWCNPISGHATLYWYQQILGQGPKLLIQFQNNGVVDDSQLPKDRFSAERLKGVDSTLKIQPAKLEDSAVYLCASSLGLFSEKLFFGSGTQLSVL.

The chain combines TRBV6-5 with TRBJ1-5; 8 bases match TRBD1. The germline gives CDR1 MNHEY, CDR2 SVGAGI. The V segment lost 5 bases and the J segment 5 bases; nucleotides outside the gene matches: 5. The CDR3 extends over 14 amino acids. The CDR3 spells CASSIRQGHQPQHF. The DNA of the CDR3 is TGTGCCAGCAGTATCCGACAGGGGCATCAGCCCCAGCATTTT.

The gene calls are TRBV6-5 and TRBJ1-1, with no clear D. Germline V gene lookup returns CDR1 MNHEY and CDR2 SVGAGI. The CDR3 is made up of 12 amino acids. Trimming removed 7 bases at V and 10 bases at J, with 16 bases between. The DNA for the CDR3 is TGTGCCAGCACCCTGATCGAGGGAACAGCTTTCTTT. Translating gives CASTLIEGTAFF.

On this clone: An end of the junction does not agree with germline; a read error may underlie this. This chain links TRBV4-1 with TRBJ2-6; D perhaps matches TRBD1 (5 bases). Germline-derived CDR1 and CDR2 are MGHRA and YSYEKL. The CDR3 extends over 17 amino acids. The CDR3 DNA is TGCGCCAGCAGCCCAAAAGGGTCAGGGTCTGGGGCCAACGGCCTGACTTTC. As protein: CASSPKGSGSGANGLTF.

CDR3 residues: CASSLDPGTGTNYGYTF. The CDR3 bases are TGTGCCAGCAGCTTGGACCCGGGGACAGGGACTAACTATGGCTACACCTTC. This chain uses TRBV5-4 with TRBJ1-2; TRBD1 matches 9 bases. Germline V gene sequence: CDR1 SGHNT, CDR2 YYREEE (reference sequence). The CDR3 loop spans 17 amino acids. The V and J ends lost 0 bases and 0 bases, in that order; junction bases with no gene match: 6.

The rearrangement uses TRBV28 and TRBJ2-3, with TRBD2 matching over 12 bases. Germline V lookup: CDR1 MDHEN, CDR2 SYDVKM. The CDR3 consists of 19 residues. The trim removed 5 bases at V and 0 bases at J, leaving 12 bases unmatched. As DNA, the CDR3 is TGTGCCAGCAGTCCTGTGGGGACTAGCGGGTCGCCTAGCACAGATACGCAGTATTTT. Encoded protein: CASSPVGTSGSPSTDTQYF.

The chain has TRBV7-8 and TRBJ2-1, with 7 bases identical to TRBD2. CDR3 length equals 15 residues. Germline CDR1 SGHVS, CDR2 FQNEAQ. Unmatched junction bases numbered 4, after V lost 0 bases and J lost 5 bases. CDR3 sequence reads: CASSLAAGMNNEQFF. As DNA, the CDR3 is TGTGCCAGCAGCTTAGCAGCGGGGATGAACAATGAGCAGTTCTTC.